This TCR beta chain stems from a study of blood T cell repertoires in COVID-19. Study details: Acute-phase and convalescent COVID-19 samples originated in the United States, Italy and Spain. PBMCs, B-cell-depleted T cells, or T cells were the source of the cDNA or gDNA that made up the material.

Authors' analysis steps: Estimated nucleated cell counts came from reference gene primer amplification. Only in-frame clones appear in the TCRdb table, and some are missing; sequencing was by immunoSEQ multiplex PCR. V and J calls and clone size are given by that table; D and trimming were obtained from the DNA. The table lists a few hundred thousand clones, approximately 86% of them singletons. This TCR came from a human donor in a cohort sampled during active COVID-19. Sample: peripheral blood.

The CDR3 spells CASSLQQGSTDTQYF. In nucleotides, the CDR3 is TGTGCCAGCAGCTTACAACAGGGGAGTACAGATACGCAGTATTTT. V and J are TRBV7-2 and TRBJ2-3, with TRBD1 matching over 7 bases. Germline assignment: CDR1 SGHTA and CDR2 FQGNSA. The V and J ends lost 2 bases and 3 bases, in that order; junction bases with no gene match: 5. This CDR3 has 15 amino acids.